The following is a TCR beta chain sequence with its context. Its antigen is still unknown. The record has no base qualities; no much larger clone is one base away. The data originate from a study of cytomegalovirus exposure and HLA in healthy donors (dated by TCRdb to between 2016 and 2019). For the study in its entirety: According to an earlier analysis of 550 to 700 of the donors, about 179 million T cells yielded roughly 110 million unique TCR beta sequences and about 300 Gb of sequence data. Roughly 310 gigabases of sequencing data and approximately 93 million unique TCR sequences were included in an early release covering 500 to 750 HLA-typed donors. The genetic ancestry cluster associated with self-reported Caucasian donors included 81% of the roughly 360 genotyped donors. The study aimed to test whether cataloging public T cell receptors could reveal signatures of past pathogen exposure. The study used immunosequencing to profile the T cell repertoires of some 600 subjects and linked those repertoires to cytomegalovirus serostatus. A separate validation cohort of approximately 130 different subjects was used in addition to the approximately 670-subject first cohort. To predict cytomegalovirus infection status, the study brought together high-throughput TCR immunosequencing, statistical association of individual TCRs with disease status, and machine learning. To study patterns of TCR occurrence, a later analysis re-analyzed previously published TCR beta repertoires from more than 550 donors and added high-resolution HLA genotyping. The later analysis used no new phenotypic data to find candidate immune exposures, relying instead on TCR beta sequences and their occurrence across donors. An earlier analysis of a few hundred of the donors applied high-throughput TCR beta sequencing to assess whether each TCR beta V gene segment acted as functional or pseudogenic. Donor age, sex, ethnicity and CMV serostatus were compiled alongside the repertoire data. In a later genetic analysis, genome-wide SNP genotypes for about three fifths of the roughly 670 donors were used, and that subset was treated as a discovery cohort. Every discovery cohort repertoire had been produced on one sequencing platform. Class I and class II HLA loci were covered by the typing at four-digit resolution. The number of donors typed differed by locus, with 629-630 for A, B, C, DRB1 and DQB1, over 500 for DQA1, 606 for DPA1, and around 430 for DPB1. A few DR-DQ haplotypes were treated as single units for association and clustering because of strong linkage in the cohort. Among about 410 genotyped donors of the cohort, an average of around 250,000 unique TCR beta nucleotide sequences was sequenced per donor, of which about 18% were non-productive.

Library prep was done by the immunoSEQ multiplex PCR assay. A mixture of 60 forward primers for TCR Vbeta segments and 13 reverse primers for TCR Jbeta segments was used in the multiplex PCR. The CDR3 region of rearranged TCR beta genes was amplified from genomic DNA with a multiplex PCR assay. The amplified TCR beta libraries were sequenced on the Illumina HiSeq System as 87-base-pair reads. The original pipeline was this. A later analysis counted tens of millions of unique TCR beta chains across the roughly 700 repertoires, and around 9.9 million of these chains were shared by at least two donors. Raw reads were error-corrected and collapsed into unique sequences by a nearest-neighbor algorithm in which closely related sequences were merged to remove PCR and sequencing errors. To assign V, D and J gene segments, CDR3 sequences were aligned to IMGT reference sequences. For a sequence to be retained, at least a six-nucleotide match to both a V gene segment and a J gene segment was required. A rearrangement counted as productive if the CDR3 had no stop codons and remained in frame with V and J, and every other rearrangement counted as non-productive. Following IMGT convention, CDR3 was defined as the stretch from the second conserved V-encoded cysteine up to the conserved J-encoded phenylalanine. In an earlier analysis of roughly 580 of the donors, sequences lacking an unambiguous match to a single V gene segment were excluded. In an earlier analysis of about 590 of the donors, a V segment was called functional when productive rearrangements were above 56.7%, and segregating when the standard deviation between donors exceeded 5%. A statistical classification framework was developed to diagnose cytomegalovirus status using the catalog of TCR beta chain sequences. In a later analysis, TCR nucleotide sequences were compared against IMGT/GENE-DB human TR gene sequences so that V and J genes could be assigned. A later analysis assigned CDR3 sequences and most-parsimonious VDJ recombination scenarios with the TCRdist pipeline. In a later analysis, each TCR beta chain was defined by its CDR3 amino acid sequence together with its V-gene family, and reads lacking a unique V-gene family were excluded. To address suspected cross-contamination and a sequencing artifact, a later analysis removed over 500 highly shared, low-generation-probability nucleotide sequences. A later analysis calculated a clonal expansion index for each public chain from normalized within-repertoire ranks of inferred template counts. Generation probabilities in a later analysis came from a VDJ recombination model fitted to out-of-frame rearrangements, and those results were checked against IGoR. Hypergeometric tests were used in a later analysis to score TCR-TCR, TCR-HLA and TCR-CMV co-occurrence, with a repertoire-size bias correction applied to the TCR pairs. To estimate false discovery rates, a later analysis permuted the HLA or CMV assignments 20 times. In a later analysis, co-occurring TCRs were grouped with DBSCAN, and TCRdist sequence similarity was added when clustering was performed within HLA-allele-positive subsets. For co-occurrence clustering, repertoires with fewer than 30,000 or more than 120,000 public chains were excluded, along with roughly 5 repertoires with anomalous nucleotide sharing. TCRdb retrieved this table from immuneACCESS and kept in-frame rearrangements only. Not all clones are present; in checked studies, unresolved V genes account for under half, and no reason is known for the remainder. V and J calls and clone size come straight from that table; D and trimming were deduced from the DNA. The sample contains about 200,000 clones, 65% to 80% of them found a single time. 3.5% to 5% of the sample is in the top ten clones.

The cohort consisted of hundreds of healthy bone marrow donors. At the time of sampling, every cohort member was nominally healthy, though immune exposures that went unrecorded were likely present. The donor was CMV seropositive and belonged to the group of more than 250 seropositive cohort members. Each donor provided a peripheral blood sample, and peripheral blood mononuclear cells were used for TCR beta sequencing. Genomic DNA was extracted from the blood cell samples with the Qiagen DNeasy Blood Extraction Kit. The CDR1 and CDR2 encoded by the germline V gene are MGHRA and YSYEKL. The V and J ends are trimmed by 2 bases and 11 bases, leaving 15 bases between them. CDR3 length: 13 amino acids, cysteine to phenylalanine. Solely the CDR3 DNA is kept, with 39 bases framed from the first base. Overall results and qualifications from the work: A total of about 180 TCR beta chains were listed by the study as associated with cytomegalovirus. A later genetic analysis associated a missense DCLRE1C variant with V-gene and J-gene trimming of TCR beta chains, and an independent cohort replicated the association. Strong co-occurrence of HLA alleles, especially DR and DQ, made assigning TCR associations to individual alleles difficult. A further reported finding was that TCR beta sequences accurately predicted the HLA-A and HLA-B alleles for most subjects in the first cohort. At a false discovery rate of 0.05, a later analysis linked approximately 18,000 TCR beta sequences to specific HLA alleles. According to a later analysis, most CMV-associated TCR beta chains appeared to be HLA-restricted, and the HLA associations seemed to be driven largely by CMV exposure. Some IMGT-functional V segments, including TRBV6-2 and TRBV6-3, could not be told apart with the 87-base-pair reads, so those segments were excluded. In this cohort, only TCR beta chains were sequenced, and detectable features were limited by the absence of alpha or paired-chain data. A group of highly shared sequence variants was considered likely to be a technical artifact of the sequencing pipeline. It was suggested by the authors that the approach could potentially be generalized to other disease states and immunological phenotypes. According to a later analysis, TCR association rates differed among HLA loci, with DRB1 alleles showing the most associated TCRs and HLA-C alleles showing the fewest. A few of the identified cytomegalovirus-associated TCR beta chains were confirmed in vitro to be specific for cytomegalovirus antigens. Because counts were too low, around 17 rarely observed V segments, including chromosome 9 orphons, were left out of the earlier analysis of approximately 500 of the donors. Because some donors lacked HLA typing at each locus, the association tests relied only on the typed subset. A later analysis found that HLA-associated TCR beta chains were more clonally expanded and had lower generation probabilities than equally common non-associated chains. According to a later analysis, parvovirus B19, influenza, CMV and Epstein-Barr virus appeared linked to several top co-occurrence clusters. Across donors, most TCR sequences were observed very rarely, whereas some public TCRs were present in many individuals. Sequencing depth was assumed to be roughly uniform across donors in the presence/absence analyses, though that assumption may not hold. Compared with the roughly 670-donor mean, donors in an Asian-associated ancestry cluster had fewer N-insertions in productive TCRs, according to a later genetic analysis. An earlier analysis of around 540 of the donors showed that most TCR beta V segments appeared in productive rearrangements either about 87% or about 30% of the time, which broadly matched IMGT annotations. Linkage disequilibrium might explain the correlated functional status among segregating V segments, but an unknown experimental factor could not be excluded. In both the original and validation cohorts, the classifier was reported to diagnose cytomegalovirus status with high specificity and sensitivity. For the cohort, immune exposure information was limited to CMV serostatus.

Here the chain combines TRBV4-1 and TRBJ1-1; too little of a D gene remains to name it. The source material was PBMCs. This clonotype originated in a woman aged 30 to 39 in good health and CMV-seropositive. The CDR3 protein: CASSQNGRGGAFF. The DNA is as follows: TGCGCCAGCAGCCAAAATGGGAGAGGAGGGGCTTTCTTT.